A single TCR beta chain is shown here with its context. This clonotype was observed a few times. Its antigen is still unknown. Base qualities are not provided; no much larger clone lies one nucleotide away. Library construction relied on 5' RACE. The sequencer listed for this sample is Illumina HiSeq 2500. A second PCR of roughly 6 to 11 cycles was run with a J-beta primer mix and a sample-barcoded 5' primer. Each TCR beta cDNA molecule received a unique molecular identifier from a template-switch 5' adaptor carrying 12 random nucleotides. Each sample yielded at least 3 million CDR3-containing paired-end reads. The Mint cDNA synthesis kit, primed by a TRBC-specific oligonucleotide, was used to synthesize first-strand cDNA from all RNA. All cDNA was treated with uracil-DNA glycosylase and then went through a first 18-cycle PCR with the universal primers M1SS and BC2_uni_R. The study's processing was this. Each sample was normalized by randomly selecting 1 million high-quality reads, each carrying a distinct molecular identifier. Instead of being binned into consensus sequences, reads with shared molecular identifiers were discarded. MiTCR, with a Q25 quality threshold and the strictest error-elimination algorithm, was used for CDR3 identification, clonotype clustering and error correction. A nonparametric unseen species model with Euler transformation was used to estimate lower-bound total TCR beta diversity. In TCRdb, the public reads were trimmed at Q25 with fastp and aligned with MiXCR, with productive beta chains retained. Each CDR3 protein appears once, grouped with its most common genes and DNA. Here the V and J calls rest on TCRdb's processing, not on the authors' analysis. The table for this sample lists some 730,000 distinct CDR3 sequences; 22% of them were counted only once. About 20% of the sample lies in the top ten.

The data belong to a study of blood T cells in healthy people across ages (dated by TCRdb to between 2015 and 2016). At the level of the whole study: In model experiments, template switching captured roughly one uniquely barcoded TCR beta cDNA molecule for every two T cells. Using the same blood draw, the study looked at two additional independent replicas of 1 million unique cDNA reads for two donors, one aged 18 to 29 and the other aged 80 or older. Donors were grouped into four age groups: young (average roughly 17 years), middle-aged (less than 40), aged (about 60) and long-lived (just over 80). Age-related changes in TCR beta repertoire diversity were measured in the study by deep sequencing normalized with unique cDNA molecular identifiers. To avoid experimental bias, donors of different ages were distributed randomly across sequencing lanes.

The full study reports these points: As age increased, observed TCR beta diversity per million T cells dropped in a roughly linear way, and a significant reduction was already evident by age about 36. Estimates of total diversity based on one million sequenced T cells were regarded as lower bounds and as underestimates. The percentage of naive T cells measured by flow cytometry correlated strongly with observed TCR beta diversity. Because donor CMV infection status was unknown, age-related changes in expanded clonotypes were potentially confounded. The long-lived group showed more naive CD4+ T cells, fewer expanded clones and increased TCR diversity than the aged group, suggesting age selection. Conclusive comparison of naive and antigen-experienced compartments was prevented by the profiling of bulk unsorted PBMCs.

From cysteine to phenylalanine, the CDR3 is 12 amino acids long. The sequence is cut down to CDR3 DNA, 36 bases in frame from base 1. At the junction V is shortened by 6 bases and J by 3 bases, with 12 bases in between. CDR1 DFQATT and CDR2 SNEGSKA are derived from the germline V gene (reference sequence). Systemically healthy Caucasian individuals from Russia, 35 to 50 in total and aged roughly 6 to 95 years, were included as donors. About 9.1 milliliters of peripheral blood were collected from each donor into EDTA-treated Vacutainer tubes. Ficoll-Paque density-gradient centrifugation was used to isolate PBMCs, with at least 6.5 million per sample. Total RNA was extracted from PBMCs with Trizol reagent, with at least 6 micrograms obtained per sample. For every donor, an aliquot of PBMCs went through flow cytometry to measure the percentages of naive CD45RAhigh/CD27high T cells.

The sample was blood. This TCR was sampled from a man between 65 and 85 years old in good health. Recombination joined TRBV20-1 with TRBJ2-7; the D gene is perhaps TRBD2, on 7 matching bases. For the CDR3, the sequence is CSAQRGGYEQYF. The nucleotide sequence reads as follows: TGCAGTGCCCAGAGGGGGGGCTACGAGCAGTACTTC.